The 10 T cell receptor beta chains reported below all come from one sample, sequenced in a study of cytomegalovirus exposure and HLA in healthy donors. TCRdb's table, derived via immunoSEQ multiplex PCR, lists solely in-frame clones and lacks some. The table has 100,000 to 150,000 clones, roughly 95% seen once. The sample was PBMCs. All receptors come from a man younger than 35 in good health and CMV-seronegative.

V usage is TRBV28 and J usage is TRBJ2-2; TRBD1 is a possible D gene (6 bases). Per germline, CDR1 MDHEN and CDR2 SYDVKM. The germline V and J ends were trimmed by 8 bases and 5 bases, with 15 bases remaining between them. The CDR3 length is 14 residues. The CDR3: CASHRFRGTGELFF. The DNA for the CDR3 is TGTGCCAGCCACCGTTTCAGGGGTACCGGGGAGCTGTTTTTT.

J is TRBJ2-3 and V is TRBV7-3; D is possibly TRBD1 (5 bases). V lost 1 base to trimming and J lost 4 bases, with 9 bases between them. The length of the CDR3 is 14 residues. CDR1 is SGHTA, CDR2 FQGTGA, per germline. The CDR3 DNA reads TGTGCCAGCAGCTTAAGCAGGGCCGCAGATACGCAGTATTTT. This sequence encodes CASSLSRAADTQYF.

The chain links TRBV10-3 to TRBJ2-7; D may be TRBD1 (6 bases). The V end was cut by 3 bases, the J end by 0 bases, with 15 bases between. There are 16 residues in the CDR3. CDR1 and CDR2 (germline): ENHRY, SYGVKD. Here the CDR3 DNA reads TGTGCCATCAGTGAAGCCGGGACATCTAGCTCCTACGAGCAGTACTTC. Its protein product is CAISEAGTSSSYEQYF.

This chain links TRBV5-4 with TRBJ2-7, with TRBD2 as a possible D gene (6 bases). This CDR3 is built from 15 residues. Trimming left V 1 base short and J 1 base short, with 12 bases between. Germline lookup yields CDR1 SGHNT and CDR2 YYREEE (reference sequence). CDR3 region: CASSLRGIVSYEQYF. DNA of the CDR3: TGTGCCAGCAGCTTGCGCGGGATCGTATCCTACGAGCAGTACTTC. Based on the CDR3 plus reference TRBV5-4 and TRBJ2-7, the full variable domain is ETGVTQSPTHLIKTRGQQVTLRCSSQSGHNTVSWYQQALGQGPQFIFQYYREEENGRGNFPPRFSGLQFPNYSSELNVNALELDDSALYLCASSLRGIVSYEQYFGPGTRLTVT.

The V and J genes are TRBV27 and TRBJ1-2, with 11 bases identical to TRBD1. Unmatched junction bases numbered 6, after V lost 5 bases and J lost 4 bases. Germline-derived CDR1 and CDR2 are MNHEY and SMNVEV (reference sequence). The CDR3 sequence is 15 residues long. The CDR3 spells CASSPGQGAGYGYTF. For the CDR3, the DNA is TGTGCCAGCAGTCCCGGACAGGGGGCCGGCTATGGCTACACCTTC.

This clone has just one count. J is TRBJ2-7 and V is TRBV6-5; a weak D match, TRBD1 (6 bases). CDR3 length: 14 amino acids. Deletions cut 5 bases from V and 7 bases from J, with 18 bases between. Germline V gene lookup returns CDR1 MNHEY and CDR2 SVGAGI. This CDR3 is CASSPSQGVREQYF. For the CDR3, the DNA is TGTGCCAGCAGTCCATCACAGGGAGTCCGGGAGCAGTACTTC.

The chain links TRBV9 to TRBJ2-7; possibly TRBD2 for D (6 bases). V was shortened by 4 bases and J by 2 bases, with 13 bases between the two germline ends. This CDR3 region has 14 residues. Per the germline V gene, CDR1 is SGDLS and CDR2 is YYNGEE. CDR3 nucleotides: TGTGCCAGCAGCTTCCGACTAGAACCCTACGAGCAGTACTTC. Amino acids: CASSFRLEPYEQYF.

This rearrangement joins TRBV19 to TRBJ2-1; 7 bases align to TRBD2. The CDR3 extends over 12 amino acids. V shed 4 bases, J shed 9 bases, and the junction held 3 bases outside the gene matches. Germline V gene lookup returns CDR1 LNHDA and CDR2 SQIVND (reference sequence). CDR3 sequence: CASSNSGGEQFF. DNA for the CDR3: TGTGCCAGTAGTAACTCGGGAGGTGAGCAGTTCTTC.

The chain is built from TRBV11-3 and TRBJ1-2, with 7 bases that match TRBD1. V shed 2 bases, J shed 4 bases, and the junction held 7 bases outside the gene matches. The CDR3 totals 15 residues. Germline CDR1 reads SGHNT; CDR2 reads YENEEA. The CDR3 DNA reads TGTGCCAGCAGCTTAAATCGTGCAGGGGGCTATGGCTACACCTTC. As protein: CASSLNRAGGYGYTF.

This sequence joins TRBV28 and TRBJ1-2; 9 bases are shared with TRBD1. With 6 bases clipped from V and 5 bases from J, the junction kept 7 bases outside the gene matches. The germline CDR1 and CDR2 sequences are MDHEN and SYDVKM. The length of the CDR3 is 14 residues. The CDR3 here is CASSTVQGAYGYTF. DNA for the CDR3: TGTGCCAGCAGCACGGTACAGGGGGCATATGGCTACACCTTC.